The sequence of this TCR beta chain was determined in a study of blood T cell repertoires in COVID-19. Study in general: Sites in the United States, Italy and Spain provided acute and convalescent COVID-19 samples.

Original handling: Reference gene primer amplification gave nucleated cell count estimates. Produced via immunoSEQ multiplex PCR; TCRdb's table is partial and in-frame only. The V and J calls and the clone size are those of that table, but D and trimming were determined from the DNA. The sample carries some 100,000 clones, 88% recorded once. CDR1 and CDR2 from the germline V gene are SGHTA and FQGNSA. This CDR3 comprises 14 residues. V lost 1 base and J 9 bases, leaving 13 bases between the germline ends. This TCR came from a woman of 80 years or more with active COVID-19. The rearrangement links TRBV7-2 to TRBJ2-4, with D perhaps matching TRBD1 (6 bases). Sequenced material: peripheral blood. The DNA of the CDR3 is TGTGCCAGCAGCTTAGAGGGGACATTCGGCATTCAGTACTTC. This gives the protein CASSLEGTFGIQYF.